This T cell receptor beta chain was obtained from a study of T cell changes during pregnancy in multiple sclerosis (dated by TCRdb to the late 2010s). Broadly, across the study: In women with multiple sclerosis, the researchers looked at how the T cell repertoire shifted as pregnancy progressed.

Relative to germline, V is missing 6 bases and J is missing 6 bases, with 13 bases of the junction outside any gene match. Counted from cysteine to phenylalanine, this CDR3 has 16 amino acids. Only the CDR3 region is kept as DNA, spanning 48 bases read in frame from base 1. CDR1 and CDR2 were assigned from the germline V gene as SNHLY and FYNNEI. Turning to this clone: Its antigen remains unidentified. Per-nucleotide qualities are absent, and no much larger clonotype sits a single base away.

Library preparation employed the immunoSEQ multiplex PCR assay. TCRdb obtained this table from immuneACCESS and retained in-frame rearrangements with V and J assigned. These tables miss some clones; where compared with another copy, unresolved V genes account for less than half of the shortfall, and the remainder is unexplained. Here the sample has fewer than 70,000 clones; 89% occur a single time. The ten largest clones add up to roughly 2.7% of the sample. The clonotype comes from a female donor with multiple sclerosis, enrolled in a pregnancy study. The V gene is TRBV2 and the J gene is TRBJ2-4; TRBD2 agrees with 8 junctional bases. The source was peripheral blood, collected in the first trimester of pregnancy. CDR3 region: CASRIGYSGTINIQYF. In nucleotide form, the sequence is TGTGCCAGCAGAATTGGATATAGCGGGACAATAAACATTCAGTACTTC. Extended through the reference TRBV2 and TRBJ2-4 proteins, this CDR3 yields the full variable domain: EPEVTQTPSHQVTQMGQEVILRCVPISNHLYFYWYRQILGQKVEFLVSFYNNEISEKSEIFDDQFSVERPDGSNFTLKIRSTKLEDSAMYFCASRIGYSGTINIQYFGAGTRLSVL.